In this sample, the clone carrying this T cell receptor (beta chain) turned up many times. Its antigen is not identified. This sample is part of a study of shared clonotypes between healthy human individuals. Study-wide findings and caveats: It was the non-shared clonotypes that had lower generation probabilities than clonotypes shared by all four donors. Tissues were not sampled, only blood, and their repertoires likely differ.

The CDR3 is 19 amino acids. Trimming shortened V by 4 bases and J by 0 bases, and 25 bases separated the two germline ends. The germline V gene has CDR1 SGHDT and CDR2 YYEEEE. How the authors handled the data: Junction-only sequences without quality scores were provided by ImmunoSEQ, so filtering was different. This table comes from immunoSEQ multiplex PCR, and its TCRdb copy is limited to in-frame clones, with some not included. V, J and clone size are those of that table, while D and trimming were read from the DNA. The profile shows about 680,000 clones, 55% to 85% of them singletons. Each donor was a Caucasian adult residing in Nashville, Tennessee.

V usage is TRBV5-6 and J usage is TRBJ1-2; D gene unclear. The clonotype comes from a woman in her twenties or thirties in good health. The sample was memory CD4+ T cells sorted from blood. Subset meaning: CD45RA-negative fraction. Written as DNA, the CDR3 is TGTGCCAGCAGCCGCCTCGAAGGGCGAATCCGTACAGCTAACTATGGCTACACCTTC. Protein: CASSRLEGRIRTANYGYTF.